This TCR beta chain was sequenced for a study of T cells in tuberculosis. Study context: T cells were selected with CD1B tetramers loaded with glucose monomycolate. Study-level points and caveats: Shorter CDR3-alpha in active tuberculosis partly drove smaller distances. Samples were chosen by availability of cryopreserved specimens.

Measured with immunoSEQ multiplex PCR; TCRdb has only the in-frame clones, and not every one. The repertoire has 25,000 or so clones, 90% of them found once; the top ten carry less than 7%. This clone was recorded a few times. No antigen is known for it. On average about 100,000 T cells per donor were immunosequenced. This TCR was recovered from a donor aged 10-29 years with latent tuberculosis or without tuberculosis infection. The sample consisted of PBMCs.

The CDR3 spells CASSRQGGIGTYEQYF. CDR3 DNA: TGTGCCAGTAGTAGGCAGGGTGGAATTGGAACCTACGAGCAGTACTTC. The V call is TRBV19, the J call TRBJ2-7, with a possible D match to TRBD1 (5 bases). This CDR3 has 16 residues. The germline V gene encodes CDR1 LNHDA and CDR2 SQIVND (reference sequence). V lost 4 bases and J lost 2, with 18 bases in between.